The source of this TCR beta chain is a study of T cells after yellow fever vaccination. Background on the study: Preparation of the low-cell-number fractions used SMART-Seq v4 Ultra Low Input.

This clonotype was picked up many times. Antigen unknown. CDR3 length: 17 amino acids. Unmatched junction bases numbered 9, after V lost 3 bases and J lost 2 bases. Germline lookup yields CDR1 ENHRY and CDR2 SYGVKD. Template switching with 5'RACE generated the TCR cDNA and added a universal primer site and UMIs. TCRdb independently ran MiXCR on the 5' RACE reads; one entry per CDR3 protein. The sample includes about 340,000 distinct CDR3 sequences, around 13% seen only once; the top ten take 3.2%. Study observations and caveats: Clones that expanded after primary vaccination mostly reappeared after the booster (less than 98% CD4, about 91% CD8). Only a minor proportion of clonotypes was detected across both CD4 and CD8 compartments.

The input for sequencing was CD4+ T cells sorted from PBMCs, taken 15 days after the yellow fever booster vaccination. The gene calls are TRBV10-3 and TRBJ2-3, with TRBD1 identical over 9 bases. The origin of this receptor is a man in his late teens or twenties who received the YFV17D yellow fever vaccine. CDR3 bases: TGTGCCATCAGTGACCGAAAGACAGGGGGGATCACAGATACGCAGTATTTT. Protein: CAISDRKTGGITDTQYF.